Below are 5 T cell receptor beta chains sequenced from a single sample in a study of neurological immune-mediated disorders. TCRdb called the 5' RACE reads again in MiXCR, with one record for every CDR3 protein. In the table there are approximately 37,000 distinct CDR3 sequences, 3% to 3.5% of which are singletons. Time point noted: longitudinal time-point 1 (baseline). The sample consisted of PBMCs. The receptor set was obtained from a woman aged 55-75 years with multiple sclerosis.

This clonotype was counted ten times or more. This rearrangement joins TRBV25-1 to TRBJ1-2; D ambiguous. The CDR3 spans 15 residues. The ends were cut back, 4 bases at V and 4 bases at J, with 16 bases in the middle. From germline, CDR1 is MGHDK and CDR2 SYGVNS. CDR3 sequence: CASSARRGGFYGYTF. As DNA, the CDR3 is TGTGCCAGCAGTGCCCGACGGGGTGGGTTCTATGGCTACACCTTC.

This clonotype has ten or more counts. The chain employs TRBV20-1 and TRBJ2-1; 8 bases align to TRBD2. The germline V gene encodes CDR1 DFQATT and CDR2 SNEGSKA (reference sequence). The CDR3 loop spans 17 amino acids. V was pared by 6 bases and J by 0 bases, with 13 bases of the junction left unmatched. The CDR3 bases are TGCAGTGCAAAGCCCCAGGCGGGGGGTAGCTCCTACAATGAGCAGTTCTTC. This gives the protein CSAKPQAGGSSYNEQFF.

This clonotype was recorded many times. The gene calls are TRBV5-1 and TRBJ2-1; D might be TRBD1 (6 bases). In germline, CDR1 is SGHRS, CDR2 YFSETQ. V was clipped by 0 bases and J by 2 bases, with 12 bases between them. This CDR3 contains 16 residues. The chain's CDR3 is CASSLDRDNPYNEQFF. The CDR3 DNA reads TGCGCCAGCAGCTTGGATCGGGACAACCCCTACAATGAGCAGTTCTTC.

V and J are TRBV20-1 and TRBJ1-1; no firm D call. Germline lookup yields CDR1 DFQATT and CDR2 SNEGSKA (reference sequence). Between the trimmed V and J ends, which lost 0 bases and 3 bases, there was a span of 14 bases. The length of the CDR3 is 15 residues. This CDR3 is CSARDPGRLDTEAFF. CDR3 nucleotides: TGCAGTGCTAGAGATCCGGGCCGCCTGGACACTGAAGCTTTCTTT.

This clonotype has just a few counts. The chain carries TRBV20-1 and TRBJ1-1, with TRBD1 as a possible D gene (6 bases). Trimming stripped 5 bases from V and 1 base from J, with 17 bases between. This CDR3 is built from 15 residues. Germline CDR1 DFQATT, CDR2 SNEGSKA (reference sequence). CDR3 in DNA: TGCAGTGCTCCAGGGGACCCGGGGAGGAACACTGAAGCTTTCTTT. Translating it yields CSAPGDPGRNTEAFF.